What follows describes a single T cell receptor (beta chain). The authors' processing: Amplified reference gene primers provided the basis for estimating nucleated cell counts. TCRdb's table, derived via immunoSEQ multiplex PCR, lists solely in-frame clones and lacks some. That table furnishes V, J and clone size, whereas the DNA furnished D and trimming. This sample carries 200,000 to 250,000 clones, about 83% of them seen once, and the ten largest clones take around 5.5%. This entry comes from a study of blood T cell repertoires in COVID-19. Study-wide context: COVID-19 samples collected from the United States, Italy and Spain covered acute and convalescent phases.

The CDR3 totals 14 residues. Germline CDR1 SEHNR, CDR2 FQNEAQ (reference sequence). V lost 0 bases and J 5 bases, leaving 8 bases between the germline ends. This sequence was found in a human donor in a cohort sampled during active COVID-19. The V call is TRBV7-9, the J call TRBJ1-5; D perhaps matches TRBD1 (5 bases). The sample taken for sequencing was peripheral blood. Here the CDR3 DNA reads TGTGCCAGCAGCTTAGCGGGGCCCGATCAGCCCCAGCATTTT. Protein sequence: CASSLAGPDQPQHF.